The 21 T cell receptor beta chains given below trace back to one sample, sequenced in a study of blood T cell repertoires in COVID-19. Sequencing used immunoSEQ multiplex PCR; TCRdb keeps in-frame clones, though not all of them. The sample gives about 230,000 clones, about four fifths of which show up once; roughly 8.7% is in the top ten. Sample: peripheral blood. The receptors here all came from a man aged 40-49 years with active or convalescent COVID-19.

The J gene is TRBJ1-6, the V gene TRBV5-1; weak D call: TRBD1 (6 bases). Germline CDR1 SGHRS, CDR2 YFSETQ. This CDR3 has 16 amino acids. V lost 2 bases to trimming and J lost 5 bases, with 14 bases between them. The CDR3 reads CASSLTSGTNNSPLHF. CDR3 nucleotide sequence: TGCGCCAGCAGCTTAACTTCTGGGACAAATAATTCACCCCTCCACTTT.

The CDR3 sequence is CASSFWQGDGRDTEAFF. As DNA, the CDR3 is TGTGCCAGCAGTTTCTGGCAGGGTGACGGTCGGGACACTGAAGCTTTCTTT. The chain couples TRBV27 to TRBJ1-1; D might be TRBD1 (5 bases). The germline gives CDR1 MNHEY, CDR2 SMNVEV (reference sequence). This CDR3 spans 17 amino acids. The germline V and J ends were trimmed by 3 bases and 3 bases, with 20 bases remaining between them.

This clone was observed a handful of times. V and J are TRBV6-6 and TRBJ1-2; 7 nucleotides align to TRBD1. Trimming removed 6 bases from V and 7 bases from J; junction bases left unmatched: 5. The CDR3 has 12 amino acids. CDR1 is MNHNY, CDR2 SVGAGI, per germline (reference sequence). DNA of the CDR3: TGTGCCAGCAGACAGGGGACATTTGGCTACACCTTC. Residues: CASRQGTFGYTF.

This chain links TRBV28 with TRBJ2-2; TRBD1 is a possible D gene (5 bases). In germline, CDR1 is MDHEN, CDR2 SYDVKM. The CDR3 is 16 residues long. V was shortened by 2 bases and J by 4 bases, with 14 bases between the two germline ends. The CDR3 DNA follows: TGTGCCAGCAGTTTAGATCCAGGGTGGGGCACCGGGGAGCTGTTTTTT. It specifies CASSLDPGWGTGELFF.

The CDR3 region is CASSITGKNLSPLHF. The CDR3 bases are TGTGCCAGTAGTATAACAGGGAAGAACCTATCACCCCTCCACTTT. The chain employs TRBV19 and TRBJ1-6, with D possibly TRBD1 on 6 matching bases. V was cut by 2 bases and J by 10 bases, with 15 bases left in between. The length of the CDR3 is 15 residues. Per the germline V gene, CDR1 is LNHDA and CDR2 is SQIVND (reference sequence).

The J gene is TRBJ1-3, the V gene TRBV11-1; D may be TRBD1 (5 bases). Germline CDR1 is SGHAT and CDR2 is FQDESV (reference sequence). The CDR3 is made up of 14 amino acids. The V gene lost 2 bases and the J gene lost 1 base, with 6 bases spanning the gap. CDR3 loop: CASSLTGSGNTIYF. The CDR3 DNA reads as TGTGCCAGCAGCTTAACAGGTTCTGGAAACACCATATATTTT. The variable domain in full, with the rest retrieved from reference TRBV11-1 and TRBJ1-3, is EAEVAQSPRYKITEKSQAVAFWCDPISGHATLYWYRQILGQGPELLVQFQDESVVDDSQLPKDRFSAERLKGVDSTLKIQPAELGDSAMYLCASSLTGSGNTIYFGEGSWLTVV.

The V gene is TRBV5-6, the J gene TRBJ1-1; D gene ambiguous. Germline-derived CDR1 and CDR2 are SGHDT and YYEEEE. V lost 1 base and J 3 bases, leaving 13 bases between the germline ends. The CDR3 length is 15 residues. CDR3: CASSLFEGRYTEAFF. In DNA form, the CDR3 reads TGTGCCAGCAGCTTGTTTGAGGGCAGATACACTGAAGCTTTCTTT.

V is TRBV6-4 and J is TRBJ2-3; D possibly corresponds to TRBD2 (5 bases). Per germline, CDR1 MRHNA and CDR2 SNTAGT. Between the trimmed V and J ends, which lost 4 bases and 0 bases, there was a span of 11 bases. This CDR3 has 15 amino acids. The CDR3 is CASSVNGISTDTQYF. The CDR3 bases are TGTGCCAGCAGTGTAAACGGGATAAGCACAGATACGCAGTATTTT.

V gene TRBV7-8 combines with J gene TRBJ2-3; 9 nucleotides match TRBD2. The CDR3 is 15 residues long. Looked up from germline, CDR1 is SGHVS and CDR2 is FQNEAQ. Trimming cost V 4 bases and J 1 base; bases outside gene matches: 3. CDR3 in DNA: TGTGCCAGCAGCTCCTTAGCGGGGGGCACAGATACGCAGTATTTT. Its protein product is CASSSLAGGTDTQYF.

The chain joins TRBV11-2 to TRBJ2-1; 12 bases map to TRBD2. Trimming cost V 2 bases and J 1 base; bases outside gene matches: 6. This CDR3 contains 18 residues. Germline V gives CDR1 SGHAT, CDR2 FQNNGV. The DNA of the CDR3 is TGTGCCAGCAGCTTAAGGACTAGCGGGGCCTCGTCCTACAATGAGCAGTTCTTC. Translation gives CASSLRTSGASSYNEQFF. Full variable domain (rest looked up from reference TRBV11-2 and TRBJ2-1): EAGVAQSPRYKIIEKRQSVAFWCNPISGHATLYWYQQILGQGPKLLIQFQNNGVVDDSQLPKDRFSAERLKGVDSTLKIQPAKLEDSAVYLCASSLRTSGASSYNEQFFGPGTRLTVL.

This chain joins TRBV5-1 and TRBJ1-3; TRBD1 is a possible D gene (5 bases). CDR1 and CDR2 from the germline V gene are SGHRS and YFSETQ. V was shortened by 4 bases and J by 2 bases, with 10 bases between the two germline ends. The CDR3 length is 14 residues. Here the CDR3 reads CASSPPGPGNTIYF. CDR3 sequence (DNA): TGCGCCAGCAGCCCTCCAGGGCCTGGAAACACCATATATTTT.

This chain uses TRBV30 with TRBJ2-7; 10 bases are shared with TRBD1. Looked up from germline, CDR1 is GTSNPN and CDR2 is SVGIG (reference sequence). The CDR3 has 13 residues. V shed 3 bases, J shed 6 bases, and the junction held 5 bases outside the gene matches. The CDR3 DNA is TGTGCCTGGAGGGGGACAGGGGTGGGCGAGCAGTACTTC. Its protein product is CAWRGTGVGEQYF. Full variable domain (missing parts from reference TRBV30 and TRBJ2-7): SQTIHQWPATLVQPVGSPLSLECTVEGTSNPNLYWYRQAAGRGLQLLFYSVGIGQISSEVPQNLSASRPQDRQFILSSKKLLLSDSGFYLCAWRGTGVGEQYFGPGTRLTVT.

This clone was seen a single time. The chain joins TRBV2 to TRBJ2-4; 14 bases fit TRBD2. V lost 7 bases to trimming and J lost 0 bases; unmatched junction nucleotides: 2. The CDR3 sequence is 16 residues long. Germline V CDR1 and CDR2: SNHLY, FYNNEI. CDR3 nucleotides: TGTGCCAGCATTGGACTAGCGGGGGGAGCCAAAAACATTCAGTACTTC. It specifies CASIGLAGGAKNIQYF.

V usage is TRBV28 and J usage is TRBJ1-5, with D unresolved. Trimming took 7 bases from V and 4 from J, leaving 8 bases between them. Germline V gene lookup returns CDR1 MDHEN and CDR2 SYDVKM. This CDR3 has 12 residues. Here the CDR3 reads CASTLQNQPQHF. CDR3 nucleotide sequence: TGTGCCAGCACCCTGCAGAATCAGCCCCAGCATTTT.

DNA of the CDR3: TGTGCCAGTAGTATTTCCACGGGAAGGACGGCGGAGCAGTTCTTC. Amino acids: CASSISTGRTAEQFF. The gene calls are TRBV19 and TRBJ2-1; weak D call: TRBD2 (5 bases). This CDR3 is 15 amino acids long. V was cut by 3 bases and J by 10 bases, with 19 bases left in between. Germline assignment: CDR1 LNHDA and CDR2 SQIVND (reference sequence).

The rearrangement uses TRBV30 and TRBJ2-5; the match to TRBD1 covers 10 bases. The CDR3 length is 15 residues. V shed 2 bases and J 2 bases; nucleotides not matched to a gene: 5. CDR1 and CDR2 from the germline V gene are GTSNPN and SVGIG (reference sequence). CDR3 region: CAWSMGQGYQETQYF. In DNA form, the CDR3 reads TGTGCCTGGAGTATGGGACAGGGGTATCAAGAGACCCAGTACTTC.

V gene TRBV19 combines with J gene TRBJ1-1; D is unclear. The CDR3 has 13 amino acids. Trimming pared 3 bases from V and 6 bases from J, leaving 11 bases between. Germline V gene sequence: CDR1 LNHDA, CDR2 SQIVND (reference sequence). The chain's CDR3 is CASSITTFAEAFF. CDR3 nucleotide sequence: TGTGCCAGTAGTATTACGACTTTTGCTGAAGCTTTCTTT.

On this clone: Germline is not matched at one junction end, which may reflect a read error. CDR3 nucleotide sequence: TGCGCCGGCAGCAATAGCGGGGGCCGGGGAGAGACCCAGTACTTC. It codes for CAGSNSGGRGETQYF. The V gene is TRBV5-1, the J gene TRBJ2-5; 9 positions agree with TRBD2. CDR1 and CDR2 (germline): SGHRS, YFSETQ. This CDR3 region has 15 residues.

The rearrangement joins TRBV11-3 to TRBJ1-2; no clear D gene. The CDR3 is made up of 12 amino acids. Trimming removed 6 bases from V and 8 bases from J, with 13 bases in between. Per germline, CDR1 SGHNT and CDR2 YENEEA. The CDR3 nucleotides are TGTGCCAGCAGGCAAGGGAGTTTCGGCTACACCTTC. This codes for CASRQGSFGYTF.

The V and J genes are TRBV2 and TRBJ1-2, with 8 bases matching TRBD1. The J segment lost 1 base and the V segment lost 4 bases, leaving 5 bases of the junction unmatched. The CDR3 has 15 residues. Germline CDR1 SNHLY, CDR2 FYNNEI. Here the CDR3 DNA reads TGTGCCAGCAGTGGTAACAGGGGGATTAACTATGGCTACACCTTC. Residues: CASSGNRGINYGYTF. Variable domain in full (rest from reference TRBV2 and TRBJ1-2): EPEVTQTPSHQVTQMGQEVILRCVPISNHLYFYWYRQILGQKVEFLVSFYNNEISEKSEIFDDQFSVERPDGSNFTLKIRSTKLEDSAMYFCASSGNRGINYGYTFGSGTRLTVV.

The chain uses TRBV10-3 and TRBJ2-3; 10 positions agree with TRBD2. In germline, CDR1 is ENHRY, CDR2 SYGVKD. V was clipped by 0 bases and J by 3 bases; unmatched bases: 6. The CDR3 contains 17 residues. This chain's CDR3 is CAISESASGRKTDTQYF. DNA for the CDR3: TGTGCCATCAGTGAGTCAGCTAGCGGGAGAAAGACAGATACGCAGTATTTT.